What follows are 28 T cell receptor beta chains derived from one specimen sequenced in a study of T cells in localized non-small cell lung cancer. Only in-frame clones appear in the TCRdb table, and some are missing; sequencing was by immunoSEQ multiplex PCR. The data contain around 25,000 clones, around four fifths of them singletons. The sequencing here drew on peripheral blood, taken before any cancer treatment. Every receptor here comes from a woman aged 40-69 years with stage I lung adenocarcinoma.

This chain links TRBV20-1 with TRBJ2-5; D may match TRBD1 or TRBD2 (5 bases each). Deletions cut 3 bases from V and 7 bases from J, with 9 bases between. The CDR3 has 11 residues. The germline gives CDR1 DFQATT, CDR2 SNEGSKA (reference sequence). The CDR3, as DNA: TGCAGTGCTAGGGGGGTGGGGACCCAGTACTTC. It translates to CSARGVGTQYF.

Here the CDR3 reads CAISNGQRVFF. CDR3 sequence (DNA): TGTGCCATCAGCAACGGACAGCGGGTGTTTTTT. The rearrangement uses TRBV10-3 and TRBJ1-4; possibly TRBD1 for D (6 bases). Germline CDR1 is ENHRY and CDR2 is SYGVKD. V lost 6 bases and J 15 bases, leaving 14 bases between the germline ends. This CDR3 has 11 amino acids.

The rearrangement links TRBV4-3 to TRBJ2-6; no firm D call. The CDR3 runs 16 residues. The ends were cut back, 4 bases at V and 0 bases at J, with 10 bases in the middle. Germline V CDR1 and CDR2: LGHNA, YSLEER. The CDR3 sequence is CASSLGHYSGANVLTF. The CDR3 DNA is TGCGCCAGCAGCCTCGGGCATTACTCTGGGGCCAACGTCCTGACTTTC.

The chain combines TRBV19 with TRBJ2-5; 7 nucleotides match TRBD2. Looked up from germline, CDR1 is LNHDA and CDR2 is SQIVND (reference sequence). V shed 11 bases, J shed 5 bases, and the junction held 14 bases outside the gene matches. The CDR3 extends over 14 amino acids. This CDR3 is CAPIRGDGEETQYF. CDR3 bases: TGTGCCCCTATTCGGGGGGACGGGGAGGAGACCCAGTACTTC.

The chain is built from TRBV19 and TRBJ2-5; 10 nucleotides agree with TRBD1. V lost 0 bases and J lost 0; bases outside the gene matches: 13. Germline V gene lookup returns CDR1 LNHDA and CDR2 SQIVND (reference sequence). The CDR3 loop spans 20 amino acids. CDR3 region: CASSIDWGQGRYIDQETQYF. The CDR3 nucleotides are TGTGCCAGTAGTATAGATTGGGGACAGGGGCGATACATAGACCAAGAGACCCAGTACTTC.

The chain carries TRBV11-2 and TRBJ2-7, with 11 bases fitting TRBD1. This CDR3 has 15 residues. Germline loops: CDR1 SGHAT, CDR2 FQNNGV. Losses at the gene ends were 5 bases for V and 4 bases for J; bases not matched to a gene: 7. CDR3 sequence: CASSRAGTGGYEQYF. CDR3 sequence (DNA): TGTGCCAGCAGCAGGGCCGGGACAGGGGGTTACGAGCAGTACTTC.

The rearrangement uses TRBV5-1 and TRBJ2-3; D is possibly TRBD2 (6 bases). CDR3 length: 12 residues. The germline V gene has CDR1 SGHRS and CDR2 YFSETQ. The V end was cut by 0 bases, the J end by 14 bases, with 13 bases between. The CDR3 sequence is CASSLGAGSAYF. The CDR3 region has the DNA TGCGCCAGCAGCTTGGGGGCGGGAAGTGCGTATTTT.

The chain recombines TRBV6-5 with TRBJ2-5; D may be TRBD2 (7 bases). The V end was cut by 6 bases, the J end by 5 bases, with 13 bases between. This CDR3 region has 13 residues. Germline-derived CDR1 and CDR2 are MNHEY and SVGAGI. For the CDR3, the DNA is TGTGCCAGCAGCCGGGGGGCTACCGAGACCCAGTACTTC. This gives the protein CASSRGATETQYF.

This chain uses TRBV19 with TRBJ1-6; no clear D gene. CDR1 and CDR2 (germline): LNHDA, SQIVND (reference sequence). V was pared by 0 bases and J by 11 bases, with 23 bases between. The CDR3 runs 18 residues. The CDR3 reads CASSIDPSGGPIGTPLHF. The CDR3, as DNA: TGTGCCAGTAGTATAGATCCAAGTGGCGGCCCAATTGGCACACCCCTCCACTTT.

The V gene is TRBV6-6, the J gene TRBJ1-3; 7 bases match TRBD1. Germline V CDR1 and CDR2: MNHNY, SVGAGI (reference sequence). This CDR3 region has 15 residues. V lost 10 bases to trimming and J lost 0 bases; unmatched junction nucleotides: 9. CDR3 in amino acids: CATQGGQNSGNTIYF. In DNA form, the CDR3 reads TGTGCCACTCAAGGGGGACAGAACTCTGGAAACACCATATATTTT.

The CDR3 bases are TGTGCCAGCAGTGATCTTACCCCCGGGACAGGGAACGGAAACACCATATATTTT. Encoded protein: CASSDLTPGTGNGNTIYF. The chain employs TRBV25-1 and TRBJ1-3, with 9 bases fitting TRBD1. Trimming cost V 3 bases and J 4 bases; bases outside gene matches: 13. Germline V gene lookup returns CDR1 MGHDK and CDR2 SYGVNS. CDR3 length equals 18 residues.

The chain uses TRBV7-2 and TRBJ1-6; 9 nucleotides line up with TRBD1. V trimming: 5 bases; J trimming: 7 bases; junction bases outside the gene matches: 9. The CDR3 spans 16 residues. From germline, CDR1 is SGHTA and CDR2 FQGNSA. CDR3 in DNA: TGTGCCAGCAGCCTCCCGGACAGGGGTCGAAATTCACCCCTCCACTTT. Translating gives CASSLPDRGRNSPLHF. Filled out from reference TRBV7-2 and TRBJ1-6, the complete variable domain reads GAGVSQSPSNKVTEKGKDVELRCDPISGHTALYWYRQSLGQGLEFLIYFQGNSAPDKSGLPSDRFSAERTGGSVSTLTIQRTQQEDSAVYLCASSLPDRGRNSPLHFGNGTRLTVT.

The V and J genes are TRBV27 and TRBJ1-5, with 7 nucleotides matching TRBD1. The CDR3 consists of 14 residues. V was clipped by 5 bases and J by 3 bases; unmatched bases: 4. Looked up from germline, CDR1 is MNHEY and CDR2 is SMNVEV (reference sequence). CDR3 sequence (DNA): TGTGCCAGCAGTCCAGGGGGTTCCAATCAGCCCCAGCATTTT. Translation gives CASSPGGSNQPQHF.

V gene TRBV9 combines with J gene TRBJ1-3, with no clear D. Germline CDR1 SGDLS, CDR2 YYNGEE. V was pared by 0 bases and J by 3 bases, with 4 bases between. The CDR3 contains 13 residues. The CDR3 region is CASSVAGGNTIYF. The CDR3 DNA reads as TGTGCCAGCAGCGTAGCTGGTGGAAACACCATATATTTT.

This chain links TRBV6-4 with TRBJ1-5, with D possibly TRBD1 on 5 matching bases. Trimming left V 0 bases short and J 0 bases short, with 18 bases between. This CDR3 spans 19 amino acids. Germline values: CDR1 MRHNA, CDR2 SNTAGT. CDR3 sequence reads: CASSDSIRRDRDSNQPQHF. In DNA, the CDR3 is TGTGCCAGCAGTGACTCGATACGTAGAGACAGAGATAGCAATCAGCCCCAGCATTTT.

CDR3 residues: CASSFNRGTDTQYF. CDR3 sequence (DNA): TGTGCCAGCAGCTTCAACAGGGGAACAGATACGCAGTATTTT. The chain uses TRBV11-2 and TRBJ2-3; the match to TRBD1 covers 7 bases. J lost 3 bases, V lost 3 bases, and 3 bases had no gene match. From germline, CDR1 is SGHAT and CDR2 FQNNGV. This CDR3 spans 14 amino acids.

The J gene is TRBJ2-7, the V gene TRBV4-1; TRBD1 is a possible D gene (5 bases). Trimming removed 2 bases at V and 3 bases at J, with 11 bases between. Germline values: CDR1 MGHRA, CDR2 YSYEKL. The CDR3 totals 14 residues. The CDR3 protein is CASSQPDSRYEQYF. CDR3 in DNA: TGCGCCAGCAGCCAACCTGACAGCCGCTACGAGCAGTACTTC.

This chain links TRBV5-6 with TRBJ1-2; no firm D call. V shed 0 bases and J shed 4 bases, with 10 bases lying between them. Germline loops: CDR1 SGHDT, CDR2 YYEEEE. The CDR3 has 14 residues. CDR3 protein: CASSLDPTSYGYTF. The CDR3 DNA sequence: TGTGCCAGCAGCTTGGACCCAACCAGCTATGGCTACACCTTC.

V is TRBV11-2 and J is TRBJ1-1, with a weak D call TRBD1 (5 bases). Germline V gene data show CDR1 as SGHAT and CDR2 as FQNNGV. The CDR3 has 16 residues. V dropped 0 bases and J dropped 1 base, with 12 bases sitting between them. DNA of the CDR3: TGTGCCAGCAGCTTAGATTGGGCAGGGTCGAACACTGAAGCTTTCTTT. Translation: CASSLDWAGSNTEAFF. Together with reference TRBV11-2 and TRBJ1-1, the CDR3 gives the full variable domain: EAGVAQSPRYKIIEKRQSVAFWCNPISGHATLYWYQQILGQGPKLLIQFQNNGVVDDSQLPKDRFSAERLKGVDSTLKIQPAKLEDSAVYLCASSLDWAGSNTEAFFGQGTRLTVV.

The rearrangement links TRBV6-6 to TRBJ1-1, with 8 bases that match TRBD1. CDR1 is MNHNY and CDR2 is SVGAGI in the germline V gene (reference sequence). V lost 9 bases to trimming and J lost 1 base; unmatched junction nucleotides: 7. The CDR3 covers 14 residues. The DNA of the CDR3 is TGTGCCAGTACCCGACAGGGGACGAACACTGAAGCTTTCTTT. It translates to CASTRQGTNTEAFF.

In DNA form, the CDR3 reads TGTGCCAGCGGACAGAGTAACTATGGCTACACCTTC. Encoded protein: CASGQSNYGYTF. The chain recombines TRBV7-2 with TRBJ1-2; maybe TRBD1 (6 bases). This CDR3 contains 12 residues. The ends were cut back, 8 bases at V and 1 base at J, with 8 bases in the middle. From germline, CDR1 is SGHTA and CDR2 FQGNSA.

The chain has TRBV5-1 and TRBJ2-3; D uncertain. From germline, CDR1 is SGHRS and CDR2 YFSETQ. Trimming cost V 0 bases and J 0 bases, with 5 bases left between them. There are 14 residues in the CDR3. This chain's CDR3 is CASSLVRSTDTQYF. In DNA, the CDR3 is TGCGCCAGCAGCTTGGTGCGTAGCACAGATACGCAGTATTTT. Based on the CDR3 plus reference TRBV5-1 and TRBJ2-3, the full variable domain is KAGVTQTPRYLIKTRGQQVTLSCSPISGHRSVSWYQQTPGQGLQFLFEYFSETQRNKGNFPGRFSGRQFSNSRSEMNVSTLELGDSALYLCASSLVRSTDTQYFGPGTRLTVL.

CDR3 sequence: CASSRLRDRDKYNEQFF. The CDR3 DNA sequence: TGCGCCAGCAGCCGTCTCCGGGACAGGGATAAATACAATGAGCAGTTCTTC. The genes are TRBV4-1 and TRBJ2-1, with 9 bases matching TRBD1. The CDR3 totals 17 residues. Germline loops: CDR1 MGHRA, CDR2 YSYEKL. V was clipped by 4 bases and J by 4 bases; unmatched bases: 11.

This sequence joins TRBV7-2 and TRBJ2-5; D is perhaps TRBD1 (7 bases). This CDR3 comprises 14 residues. Germline V gene lookup returns CDR1 SGHTA and CDR2 FQGNSA. The V gene lost 3 bases and the J gene lost 5 bases, with 13 bases spanning the gap. The CDR3 is CASSFPAGGETQYF. CDR3 sequence (DNA): TGTGCCAGCAGCTTTCCGGCAGGGGGGGAGACCCAGTACTTC.

The table lists this clone with a few counts. The gene calls are TRBV30 and TRBJ2-7, with D perhaps given as TRBD1 or TRBD2 (5 bases each). With 2 bases removed from V and 5 bases from J, the gap between germline ends came to 16 bases. The CDR3 extends over 14 amino acids. Per the germline V gene, CDR1 is GTSNPN and CDR2 is SVGIG (reference sequence). The CDR3 sequence: CAWSPLRGEDEQYF. Here the CDR3 DNA reads TGTGCCTGGAGTCCCCTGAGGGGCGAGGACGAGCAGTACTTC.

This clone has a single count. A much larger clone lies a single base off, so this may be a read error. This rearrangement joins TRBV5-1 to TRBJ2-1; 10 bases match TRBD1. CDR3 length: 15 amino acids. V lost 1 base and J lost 7; bases outside the gene matches: 5. The germline CDR1 and CDR2 sequences are SGHRS and YFSETQ. CDR3 coding DNA: TGCGCCAGCAGCTTGACGACAGGGGGCCAGAATGAGCAGTTCTTC. Its protein is CASSLTTGGQNEQFF. Full variable domain (rest looked up from reference TRBV5-1 and TRBJ2-1): KAGVTQTPRYLIKTRGQQVTLSCSPISGHRSVSWYQQTPGQGLQFLFEYFSETQRNKGNFPGRFSGRQFSNSRSEMNVSTLELGDSALYLCASSLTTGGQNEQFFGPGTRLTVL.

The rearrangement joins TRBV27 to TRBJ2-6; D might be TRBD2 (5 bases). Trimming removed 3 bases from V and 0 bases from J, with 18 bases in between. The CDR3 is 19 residues long. Germline CDR1 is MNHEY and CDR2 is SMNVEV (reference sequence). CDR3 protein: CASSFLLPGMASGANVLTF. The CDR3 DNA follows: TGTGCCAGCAGTTTTTTGTTACCGGGGATGGCCTCTGGGGCCAACGTCCTGACTTTC.

The J gene is TRBJ2-7, the V gene TRBV6-5; 7 positions agree with TRBD1. V lost 2 bases to trimming and J lost 9 bases; unmatched junction nucleotides: 16. The CDR3 length is 16 residues. CDR1 and CDR2 from the germline V gene are MNHEY and SVGAGI. CDR3 region: CASSYGSGTVPLGQYF. The CDR3 DNA reads TGTGCCAGCAGTTACGGTTCCGGGACAGTACCCCTTGGGCAGTACTTC.